These 20 T cell receptor beta chains share one sample of origin, sequenced in a study of blood T cell repertoires in COVID-19. The method was immunoSEQ multiplex PCR; TCRdb's version includes in-frame clones alone and lacks a portion of them. The sample holds under 15,000 clones, 83% seen once. Sequenced material: peripheral blood. The receptor set was obtained from a man in his forties or fifties with active or convalescent COVID-19.

The gene calls are TRBV7-2 and TRBJ1-5; maybe TRBD1 (5 bases). The CDR3 contains 16 residues. V lost 2 bases, J lost 0 bases, and 11 bases lay in between. CDR1 and CDR2 (germline): SGHTA, FQGNSA. CDR3 amino acids: CASSLYRTGSNQPQHF. CDR3 sequence (DNA): TGTGCCAGCAGCTTATACCGTACAGGTAGCAATCAGCCCCAGCATTTT. The whole variable domain, filled in from reference TRBV7-2 and TRBJ1-5, reads GAGVSQSPSNKVTEKGKDVELRCDPISGHTALYWYRQSLGQGLEFLIYFQGNSAPDKSGLPSDRFSAERTGGSVSTLTIQRTQQEDSAVYLCASSLYRTGSNQPQHFGDGTRLSIL.

The V gene is TRBV3-1 (or the pseudogene TRBV3-2), the J gene TRBJ1-4, with 10 bases that match TRBD1. CDR1 is LGHDT, CDR2 YNNKEL, per germline (reference sequence). Trimming took 5 bases from V and 7 from J; bases not matched to a gene: 7. The CDR3 extends over 15 amino acids. The CDR3 region is CASSTPGTGAEKLFF. Written as DNA, the CDR3 is TGTGCCAGCAGCACTCCCGGGACAGGGGCTGAAAAACTGTTTTTT.

This chain uses TRBV11-3 with TRBJ2-7; 7 nucleotides align to TRBD2. From germline, CDR1 is SGHNT and CDR2 YENEEA. V lost 1 base and J lost 2; bases outside the gene matches: 5. The CDR3 is made up of 15 amino acids. CDR3 in amino acids: CASSLVGTIAYEQYF. The CDR3 nucleotides are TGTGCCAGCAGCTTAGTAGGGACTATAGCCTACGAGCAGTACTTC.

The CDR3 nucleotides read TGTGCCATTCACAGGGGGCTAGGGACTGAAGCTTTCTTT. Translating gives CAIHRGLGTEAFF. The chain uses TRBV10-3 and TRBJ1-1, with TRBD1 matching 9 bases. Germline V lookup: CDR1 ENHRY, CDR2 SYGVKD. The CDR3 covers 13 residues. Germline trimming cut 9 bases from V and 5 bases from J; bases unmatched to any gene: 7.

This chain links TRBV15 with TRBJ2-7; weak D call: TRBD1 (6 bases). V was cut by 2 bases and J by 5 bases, with 19 bases left in between. CDR1 is LNHNV, CDR2 YYDKDF, per germline (reference sequence). The CDR3 is 16 residues long. DNA for the CDR3: TGTGCCACCAGCAGATCCACCACCCAAGGACAGAACGAGCAGTACTTC. Translating gives CATSRSTTQGQNEQYF. The full variable domain, in which reference TRBV15 and TRBJ2-7 provide the parts outside the CDR3, is DAMVIQNPRYQVTQFGKPVTLSCSQTLNHNVMYWYQQKSSQAPKLLFHYYDKDFNNEADTPDNFQSRRPNTSFCFLDIRSPGLGDTAMYLCATSRSTTQGQNEQYFGPGTRLTVT.

J is TRBJ2-3 and V is TRBV3-1 (or the pseudogene TRBV3-2); perhaps TRBD2 as D (7 bases). V was cut by 0 bases and J by 4 bases, with 17 bases left in between. Germline CDR1 reads LGHDT; CDR2 reads YNNKEL (reference sequence). The CDR3 is 17 amino acids. The DNA for the CDR3 is TGTGCCAGCAGCCAAGATCGTATGGGAGGGGGGGCAGATACGCAGTATTTT. It encodes CASSQDRMGGGADTQYF.

The genes are TRBV10-3 and TRBJ2-3, with D perhaps TRBD1 (6 bases). The germline CDR1 and CDR2 sequences are ENHRY and SYGVKD. The CDR3 covers 16 residues. Trimming pared 2 bases from V and 1 base from J, leaving 13 bases between. The CDR3 reads CAISEGTLKGTDTQYF. The CDR3 DNA is TGTGCCATCAGTGAGGGGACACTAAAGGGCACAGATACGCAGTATTTT.

The chain carries TRBV14 and TRBJ2-5; 15 bases are shared with TRBD2. The ends lost 4 bases at V and 5 bases at J; junction bases unmatched: 8. Germline V gene sequence: CDR1 SGHDN, CDR2 FVKESK. This CDR3 has 17 amino acids. CDR3 in DNA: TGTGCCAGCAGCCCCTGGACTAGCGGGGGGGCGTGGGAGACCCAGTACTTC. Protein sequence: CASSPWTSGGAWETQYF.

This clone has just one count. The CDR3 nucleotides read TGTGCCAGCAGCCTGTGGGGGGATTCACCCCTCCACTTT. Its protein product is CASSLWGDSPLHF. The chain employs TRBV2 and TRBJ1-6; D might be TRBD1 (5 bases). Between the trimmed V and J ends, which lost 6 bases and 8 bases, there was a span of 11 bases. This CDR3 comprises 13 residues. The germline V gene encodes CDR1 SNHLY and CDR2 FYNNEI.

V usage is TRBV4-2 and J usage is TRBJ1-1; tentatively, D is TRBD1 (5 bases). CDR1 LGHNA and CDR2 YNFKEQ come from the germline V gene. The CDR3 loop spans 14 amino acids. The germline V and J ends were trimmed by 0 bases and 3 bases, with 8 bases remaining between them. Here the CDR3 reads CASSQESRDTEAFF. The CDR3 DNA reads TGTGCCAGCAGCCAAGAGTCCAGGGACACTGAAGCTTTCTTT.

The chain combines TRBV5-1 with TRBJ1-5; 11 bases line up with TRBD1. The CDR3 is made up of 17 amino acids. V trimming: 0 bases; J trimming: 6 bases; junction bases outside the gene matches: 8. The germline CDR1 and CDR2 sequences are SGHRS and YFSETQ. The CDR3 DNA reads TGCGCCAGCAGCTTGGCCCAAGGACAGGGGGCAAGTCAGCCCCAGCATTTT. Residues: CASSLAQGQGASQPQHF. Filled out from reference TRBV5-1 and TRBJ1-5, the complete variable domain reads KAGVTQTPRYLIKTRGQQVTLSCSPISGHRSVSWYQQTPGQGLQFLFEYFSETQRNKGNFPGRFSGRQFSNSRSEMNVSTLELGDSALYLCASSLAQGQGASQPQHFGDGTRLSIL.

The chain is built from TRBV29-1 and TRBJ1-1; a possible D gene is TRBD1 (5 bases). The V and J ends lost 3 bases and 5 bases respectively, with 13 bases between them. CDR1 and CDR2 from the germline V gene are SQVTM and ANQGSEA. The CDR3 has 13 amino acids. The CDR3 sequence: CSVDFRGQTEAFF. CDR3 DNA: TGCAGCGTTGATTTTAGGGGTCAGACTGAAGCTTTCTTT.

This rearrangement joins TRBV7-2 to TRBJ2-5; TRBD1 agrees at 7 bases. The V gene's germline CDR1 is SGHTA and CDR2 FQGNSA. The CDR3 consists of 16 residues. V shed 2 bases, J shed 1 base, and the junction held 7 bases outside the gene matches. The CDR3 DNA reads TGTGCCAGCAGCTTATCCGGGACAGAGGGCCAAGAGACCCAGTACTTC. It is translated as CASSLSGTEGQETQYF. The complete variable domain, with remaining parts taken from reference TRBV7-2 and TRBJ2-5, reads GAGVSQSPSNKVTEKGKDVELRCDPISGHTALYWYRQSLGQGLEFLIYFQGNSAPDKSGLPSDRFSAERTGGSVSTLTIQRTQQEDSAVYLCASSLSGTEGQETQYFGPGTRLLVL.

This chain uses TRBV5-1 with TRBJ2-2; 11 nucleotides align to TRBD1. Unmatched junction bases numbered 9, after V lost 4 bases and J lost 7 bases. The CDR3 sequence is 16 residues long. The germline V gene encodes CDR1 SGHRS and CDR2 YFSETQ. The CDR3 nucleotides are TGCGCCAGCAGCCCGGACAGGGGGCTGGTTGGCGGGGAGCTGTTTTTT. As protein: CASSPDRGLVGGELFF.

The chain carries TRBV7-2 and TRBJ1-4, with no clear D. V gave up 5 bases and J gave up 8 bases, with 15 bases separating them. This CDR3 has 14 amino acids. CDR1 and CDR2 (germline): SGHTA, FQGNSA. Here the CDR3 reads CASSPGFPGEKLFF. CDR3 DNA sequence: TGTGCCAGCAGCCCTGGCTTCCCGGGGGAAAAACTGTTTTTT.

The chain links TRBV5-1 to TRBJ2-2, with TRBD2 matching 9 bases. V shed 0 bases and J 6 bases; nucleotides not matched to a gene: 6. The CDR3 spans 16 residues. The germline gives CDR1 SGHRS, CDR2 YFSETQ. The CDR3 loop is CASSLGTSASAGELFF. The CDR3, as DNA: TGCGCCAGCAGCTTGGGGACTAGCGCGAGTGCCGGGGAGCTGTTTTTT.

This clone appeared a single time. The chain combines TRBV11-3 with TRBJ2-1; D might be TRBD2 (7 bases). The CDR3 extends over 15 amino acids. Deletions cut 5 bases from V and 8 bases from J, with 19 bases between. CDR1 and CDR2 from the germline V gene are SGHNT and YENEEA. Here the CDR3 reads CASSPEGGGGDEQFF. The CDR3 nucleotides read TGTGCCAGCAGCCCCGAGGGAGGGGGGGGCGATGAGCAGTTCTTC.

This clone was picked up a small number of times. This rearrangement joins TRBV28 to TRBJ1-6; D gene unclear. The CDR3 loop spans 12 amino acids. From germline, CDR1 is MDHEN and CDR2 SYDVKM. The V end lost 7 bases, the J end lost 8 bases, and 9 bases lay between the germline ends. The DNA of the CDR3 is TGTGCCAGCAAACTCGGGGATTCACCCCTCCACTTT. This sequence encodes CASKLGDSPLHF.

The chain joins TRBV28 to TRBJ2-1; D possibly corresponds to TRBD2 (5 bases). Trimming left V 2 bases short and J 4 bases short, with 12 bases between. Germline CDR1 is MDHEN and CDR2 is SYDVKM. The CDR3 consists of 15 residues. The CDR3 bases are TGTGCCAGCAGTTTACCCGGGTCGGGGTACAATGAGCAGTTCTTC. Encoded protein: CASSLPGSGYNEQFF.

The chain employs TRBV7-2 and TRBJ2-1; D remains ambiguous. This CDR3 is 17 amino acids long. Trimming left V 1 base short and J 1 base short, with 14 bases between. In germline, CDR1 is SGHTA, CDR2 FQGNSA. The CDR3 spells CASSLDYSGISYNEQFF. The CDR3 DNA follows: TGTGCCAGCAGCTTAGATTATTCAGGCATTTCCTACAATGAGCAGTTCTTC.